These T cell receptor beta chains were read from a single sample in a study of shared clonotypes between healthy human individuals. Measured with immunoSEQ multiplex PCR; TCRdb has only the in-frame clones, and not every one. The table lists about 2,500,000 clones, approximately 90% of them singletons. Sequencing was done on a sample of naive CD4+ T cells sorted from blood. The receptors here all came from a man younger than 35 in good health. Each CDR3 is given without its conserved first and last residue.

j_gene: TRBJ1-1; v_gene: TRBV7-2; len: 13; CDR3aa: ASSPSGQGRTEAF
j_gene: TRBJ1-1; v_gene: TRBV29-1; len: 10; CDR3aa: SVETDTTEAF
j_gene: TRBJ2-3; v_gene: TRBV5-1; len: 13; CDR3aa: ASSLTTGSTDTQY
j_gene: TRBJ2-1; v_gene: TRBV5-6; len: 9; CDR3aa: ASSLYNEQF
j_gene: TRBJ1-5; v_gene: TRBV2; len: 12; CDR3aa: ASSGGNGNQPQH
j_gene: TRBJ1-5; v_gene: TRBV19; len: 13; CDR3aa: ASSILRGSNQPQH
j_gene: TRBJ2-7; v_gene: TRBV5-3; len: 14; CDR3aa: ARSLVVVDSRPEQY
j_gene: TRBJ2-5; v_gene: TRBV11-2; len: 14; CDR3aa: ASSPVLREGRETQY
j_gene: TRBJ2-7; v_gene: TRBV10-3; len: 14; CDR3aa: AISDSRLAGRYEQY
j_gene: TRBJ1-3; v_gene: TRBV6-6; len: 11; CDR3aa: ASRHRAGNTIY
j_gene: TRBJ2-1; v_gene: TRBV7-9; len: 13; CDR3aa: ASSLIGEVYNEQF
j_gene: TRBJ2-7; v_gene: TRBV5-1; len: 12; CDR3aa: ASSTEGQQYEQY
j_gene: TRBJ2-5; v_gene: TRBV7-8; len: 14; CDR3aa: ASSKGSGLLRETQY
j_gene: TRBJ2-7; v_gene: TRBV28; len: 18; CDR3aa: ASSSLLGQYNQPSSYEQY
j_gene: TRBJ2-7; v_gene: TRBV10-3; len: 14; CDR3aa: AIRVGQGQGTYEQY
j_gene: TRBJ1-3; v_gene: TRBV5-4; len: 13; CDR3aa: ASSSELWPGNTIY
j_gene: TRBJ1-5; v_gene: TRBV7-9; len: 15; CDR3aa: ASSFLPGQGATGPQH
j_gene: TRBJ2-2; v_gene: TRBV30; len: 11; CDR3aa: AWIRQYTGELF
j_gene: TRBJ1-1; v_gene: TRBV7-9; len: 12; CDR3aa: ASSLVLGGTEAF
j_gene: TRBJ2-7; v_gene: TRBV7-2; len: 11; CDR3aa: ASSFVAGYEQY
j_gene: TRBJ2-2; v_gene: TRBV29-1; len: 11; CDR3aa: SVEKQGAGELF
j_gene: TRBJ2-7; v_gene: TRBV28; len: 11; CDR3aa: ASMRTANLEQY
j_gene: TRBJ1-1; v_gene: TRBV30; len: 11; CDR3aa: AWSVAGFTEAF
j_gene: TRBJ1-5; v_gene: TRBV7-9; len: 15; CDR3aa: ASSTFNRATGVEPQH
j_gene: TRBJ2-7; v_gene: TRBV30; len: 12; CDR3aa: AWKAPGPHYEQY
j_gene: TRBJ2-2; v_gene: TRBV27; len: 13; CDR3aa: ASSSGTGVTGELF
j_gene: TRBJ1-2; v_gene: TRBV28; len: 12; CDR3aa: ATKFNYREEGYT
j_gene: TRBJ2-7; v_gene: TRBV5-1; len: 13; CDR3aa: ASSQRDRAMNEQY
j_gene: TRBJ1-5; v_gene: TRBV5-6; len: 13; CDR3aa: ASSRGQVSPQPQH
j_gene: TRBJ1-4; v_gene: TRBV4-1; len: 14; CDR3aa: ASSPRDREINEKLF
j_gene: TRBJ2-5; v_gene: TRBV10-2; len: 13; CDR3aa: ASSGLAGGRETQY
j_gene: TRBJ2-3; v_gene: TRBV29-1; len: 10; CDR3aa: SVVEGADTQY
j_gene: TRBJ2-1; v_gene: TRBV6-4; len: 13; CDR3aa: ASSARQGVPHEQF
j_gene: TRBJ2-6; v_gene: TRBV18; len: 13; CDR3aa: ASSPPHSGANVLT
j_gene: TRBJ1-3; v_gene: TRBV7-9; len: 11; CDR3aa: ASSPTEGDTIY
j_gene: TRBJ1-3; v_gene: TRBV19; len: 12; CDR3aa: ATGDRISGNTIY
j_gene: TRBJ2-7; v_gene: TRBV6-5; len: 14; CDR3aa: ASSYSRTSGTYEQY
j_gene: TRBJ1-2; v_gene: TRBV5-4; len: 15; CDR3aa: ASSLGQGKHLNYGYT
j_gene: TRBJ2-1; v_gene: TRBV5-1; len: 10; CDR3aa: ASSSGLNEQF
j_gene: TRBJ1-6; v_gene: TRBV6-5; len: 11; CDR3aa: ASRGLGDSPLH
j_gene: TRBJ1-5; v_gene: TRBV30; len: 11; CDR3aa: AWSGQLNQPQH
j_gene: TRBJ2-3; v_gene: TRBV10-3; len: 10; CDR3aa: AISEPGQGEY
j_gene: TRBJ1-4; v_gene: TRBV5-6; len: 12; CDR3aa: ASSLQGAGEKLF
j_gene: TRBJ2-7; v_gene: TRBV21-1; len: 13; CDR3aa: ASSKAGTDSYEQY
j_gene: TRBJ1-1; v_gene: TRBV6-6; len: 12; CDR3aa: ASSYSLGQGEAF
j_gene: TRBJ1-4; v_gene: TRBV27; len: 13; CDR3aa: ASRQPGQGGEKLF
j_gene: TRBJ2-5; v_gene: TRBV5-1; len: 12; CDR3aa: ASSLAPVGETQY